The 23 T cell receptor beta chains in this list originate from one sample, sequenced in a study of blood T cells in healthy people across ages. It was with a sample-barcoded 5' primer and a J-beta primer mix that a second PCR of roughly 7 to 12 cycles was run. TCRdb re-called the 5' RACE reads with MiXCR, one entry per CDR3 protein. Among 1.5 million or so distinct CDR3 sequences listed, roughly 43% were seen once. Input material: blood. The receptors were gathered from a woman under 30 in good health.

This sequence joins TRBV6-2 or TRBV6-3 and TRBJ2-7; 11 bases align to TRBD2. V shed 4 bases, J shed 0 bases, and the junction held 8 bases outside the gene matches. Germline V gives CDR1 MNHEY, CDR2 SVGEGT. The CDR3 has 17 residues. Here the CDR3 DNA reads TGTGCCAGCAGTTCCCCAATGACTAGCGGGGTCTCCTACGAGCAGTACTTC. Translated: CASSSPMTSGVSYEQYF.

The gene calls are TRBV29-1 and TRBJ1-2, with D possibly TRBD1 on 5 matching bases. The CDR3 is made up of 12 amino acids. CDR1 is SQVTM, CDR2 ANQGSEA, per germline. V dropped 6 bases and J dropped 7 bases, with 15 bases sitting between them. The CDR3: CSVRTWDFGYTF. In DNA form, the CDR3 reads TGCAGCGTCAGGACCTGGGACTTTGGCTACACCTTC.

The J gene is TRBJ1-1, the V gene TRBV7-9; D unresolved. V was cut by 1 base and J by 0 bases, with 9 bases left in between. From germline, CDR1 is SEHNR and CDR2 FQNEAQ (reference sequence). This CDR3 has 15 residues. CDR3 in DNA: TGTGCCAGCAGCTTAGGGTCCGTTATGAACACTGAAGCTTTCTTT. Translating it yields CASSLGSVMNTEAFF.

V and J are TRBV7-2 and TRBJ1-1; unclear D gene. There are 16 residues in the CDR3. Trimming removed 3 bases from V and 1 base from J, with 15 bases in between. The germline CDR1 and CDR2 sequences are SGHTA and FQGNSA. CDR3 loop: CASSFSGIAPNTEAFF. In nucleotides, the CDR3 is TGTGCCAGCAGCTTCAGTGGGATAGCTCCGAACACTGAAGCTTTCTTT.

In this sample, this clonotype turned up many times. The gene calls are TRBV7-2 and TRBJ2-3, with TRBD2 matching 11 bases. This CDR3 spans 16 amino acids. Germline CDR1 and CDR2: SGHTA and FQGNSA. V trimming: 2 bases; J trimming: 1 base; junction bases outside the gene matches: 2. Here the CDR3 reads CASSLRLAGRTDTQYF. The CDR3 DNA follows: TGTGCCAGCAGCTTACGACTAGCGGGACGCACAGATACGCAGTATTTT.

This sequence joins TRBV27 and TRBJ2-2; a possible D gene is TRBD2 (6 bases). Trimming shortened V by 5 bases and J by 3 bases, and 7 bases separated the two germline ends. This CDR3 region has 13 residues. The germline V gene encodes CDR1 MNHEY and CDR2 SMNVEV (reference sequence). The DNA for the CDR3 is TGTGCCAGCAGTATAGCGGACACCGGGGAGCTGTTTTTT. Translation: CASSIADTGELFF.

V usage is TRBV11-2 and J usage is TRBJ1-1; the match to TRBD1 covers 7 bases. J lost 6 bases, V lost 5 bases, and 18 bases had no gene match. The CDR3 extends over 17 amino acids. The germline CDR1 and CDR2 sequences are SGHAT and FQNNGV. CDR3 sequence reads: CASSVTPGGVGWPEAFF. The CDR3 region has the DNA TGTGCCAGCAGCGTTACCCCAGGGGGGGTTGGGTGGCCTGAAGCTTTCTTT.

The V call is TRBV7-2, the J call TRBJ2-7; TRBD1 might be the D (6 bases). The CDR3 totals 14 residues. Trimming stripped 8 bases from V and 4 bases from J, with 18 bases between. Per the germline V gene, CDR1 is SGHTA and CDR2 is FQGNSA. DNA for the CDR3: TGTGCCAGCGCAACCCCAGGGGCTCAATACGAGCAGTACTTC. Its translation is CASATPGAQYEQYF.

The rearrangement joins TRBV7-9 to TRBJ2-7, with 7 positions matching TRBD1. This CDR3 is built from 16 residues. V was clipped by 3 bases and J by 3 bases; unmatched bases: 11. Germline-derived CDR1 and CDR2 are SEHNR and FQNEAQ (reference sequence). CDR3 DNA sequence: TGTGCCAGCAGCTTTAAAATTCAGGGGGACCTCTACGAGCAGTACTTC. It translates to CASSFKIQGDLYEQYF.

This clonotype was found a few times. J is TRBJ1-1 and V is TRBV25-1; D is undetermined. This CDR3 contains 15 residues. The V and J ends lost 4 bases and 4 bases respectively, with 16 bases between them. Germline CDR1 is MGHDK and CDR2 is SYGVNS. For the CDR3, the DNA is TGTGCCAGCAGTGCGACCTCCTGGGTACTCACTGAAGCTTTCTTT. This encodes CASSATSWVLTEAFF.

In DNA form, the CDR3 reads TGTGCCAGCAGCCAACGACCGGGTTATGCAACCTACGAGCAGTACTTC. Amino acids: CASSQRPGYATYEQYF. J is TRBJ2-7 and V is TRBV3-1; D ambiguous. The V gene lost 2 bases and the J gene lost 2 bases, with 16 bases spanning the gap. Germline V gives CDR1 LGHDT, CDR2 YNNKEL (reference sequence). The CDR3 length is 16 residues.

On this clonotype itself: The final CDR3 position lacks the conserved phenylalanine or tryptophan, pointing to a likely read error. The rearrangement joins TRBV18 to TRBJ2-5, with 10 positions matching TRBD1. Per the germline V gene, CDR1 is KGHSH and CDR2 is LQKENI. V trimming: 4 bases; J trimming: 2 bases; junction bases outside the gene matches: 7. The CDR3 contains 16 residues. CDR3 amino acids: CASSLRQGARQETQYY. DNA of the CDR3: TGTGCCAGCTCACTGCGACAGGGGGCTCGTCAAGAGACCCAGTACTAC.

This clonotype has more than one count but fewer than ten. CDR3 protein: CASSPPDRAGEKLFF. CDR3 nucleotides: TGCGCCAGCAGCCCGCCCGACAGGGCTGGGGAAAAACTGTTTTTT. V gene TRBV5-1 combines with J gene TRBJ1-4, with 7 bases that match TRBD1. Germline V gives CDR1 SGHRS, CDR2 YFSETQ. CDR3 length equals 15 residues. Trimming at V came to 4 bases and at J to 8 bases, leaving 11 bases not matched to a gene.

This chain connects TRBV28 to TRBJ2-2; D uncertain. The CDR3 contains 13 residues. The ends were cut back, 5 bases at V and 6 bases at J, with 10 bases in the middle. CDR1 is MDHEN and CDR2 is SYDVKM in the germline V gene. The CDR3 here is CASSPRRSGELFF. In nucleotides, the CDR3 is TGTGCCAGCAGTCCCCGTAGGTCCGGGGAGCTGTTTTTT.

This clonotype turned up a few times. This chain joins TRBV7-2 and TRBJ1-2; D gene unclear. Germline CDR1 reads SGHTA; CDR2 reads FQGNSA. The V end lost 2 bases, the J end lost 0 bases, and 10 bases lay between the germline ends. The CDR3 has 15 amino acids. In DNA, the CDR3 is TGTGCCAGCAGCTTACATCCGGAAGCTAACTATGGCTACACCTTC. Translation: CASSLHPEANYGYTF.

This chain joins TRBV7-9 and TRBJ1-2; D gene uncertain. The CDR3 sequence is 13 residues long. Germline V gene sequence: CDR1 SEHNR, CDR2 FQNEAQ (reference sequence). Trimming took 6 bases from V and 1 from J, leaving 9 bases between them. CDR3 in amino acids: CASRQTNNYGYTF. CDR3 DNA: TGTGCCAGCAGGCAGACAAATAACTATGGCTACACCTTC.

V and J are TRBV20-1 and TRBJ1-1; no reliable D call. CDR3 length: 15 residues. Between the trimmed V and J ends, which lost 6 bases and 4 bases, there was a span of 21 bases. Germline loops: CDR1 DFQATT, CDR2 SNEGSKA (reference sequence). Here the CDR3 reads CSASVGDRGVTEAFF. The CDR3 bases are TGCAGTGCCTCGGTTGGTGATCGGGGTGTCACTGAAGCTTTCTTT.

This clonotype appeared a few times. The rearrangement links TRBV6-2 or TRBV6-3 to TRBJ1-5; TRBD1 might be the D (5 bases). The V end was cut by 6 bases, the J end by 4 bases, with 16 bases between. Germline V gene sequence: CDR1 MNHEY, CDR2 SVGEGT. CDR3 size: 15 residues. The CDR3 spells CASSYKGLGNQPQHF. CDR3 nucleotide sequence: TGTGCCAGCAGCTACAAGGGGTTGGGAAATCAGCCCCAGCATTTT.

The gene calls are TRBV5-1 and TRBJ1-1; D might be TRBD1 (6 bases). The CDR3 totals 16 residues. Trimming took 4 bases from V and 0 from J, leaving 16 bases between them. Germline-derived CDR1 and CDR2 are SGHRS and YFSETQ. Here the CDR3 reads CASSPRGRGMNTEAFF. The CDR3 coding sequence is TGCGCCAGCAGCCCCCGGGGGCGGGGTATGAACACTGAAGCTTTCTTT.

This clonotype was observed a handful of times. The chain combines TRBV28 with TRBJ1-2, with TRBD1 identical over 10 bases. CDR1 and CDR2 (germline): MDHEN, SYDVKM. Losses at the gene ends were 5 bases for V and 3 bases for J; bases not matched to a gene: 6. This CDR3 spans 15 amino acids. The CDR3 reads CASSLGTGAHYGYTF. The CDR3 DNA reads TGTGCCAGCAGTCTCGGGACAGGGGCCCACTATGGCTACACCTTC.

The rearrangement uses TRBV29-1 and TRBJ1-1; D possibly corresponds to TRBD1 (5 bases). The V gene's germline CDR1 is SQVTM and CDR2 ANQGSEA. Between the trimmed V and J ends, which lost 7 bases and 4 bases, there was a span of 16 bases. The CDR3 length is 13 residues. DNA of the CDR3: TGCAGCGCTAAGCTACAGACAGTCACTGAAGCTTTCTTT. It specifies CSAKLQTVTEAFF.

The rearrangement joins TRBV4-1 to TRBJ1-2; possibly TRBD1 for D (6 bases). This CDR3 contains 12 residues. Per germline, CDR1 MGHRA and CDR2 YSYEKL. Trimming left V 3 bases short and J 7 bases short, with 9 bases between. CDR3 protein: CASSQGASGYTF. The CDR3 nucleotides are TGCGCCAGCAGCCAGGGGGCTAGTGGCTACACCTTC.

The table lists this clonotype with a few counts. The CDR3 DNA sequence: TGTGCCAGCAGCCTTCAAAGCGGGAGGGAGGATGAGCAGTACTTC. Its translation: CASSLQSGREDEQYF. The chain recombines TRBV7-2 with TRBJ2-5, with 10 bases that match TRBD2. Germline V CDR1 and CDR2: SGHTA, FQGNSA. The CDR3 consists of 15 residues. V lost 5 bases, J lost 11 bases, and 14 bases stayed unmatched.